The present T cell receptor (beta chain) was sequenced within a study of T cells in Graves' hyperthyroidism and ophthalmopathy. The overall study: Peripheral blood specimens were obtained at initial diagnosis, prior to any treatment.

The CDR3 extends over 13 amino acids. The germline V gene has CDR1 MDHEN and CDR2 SYDVKM. The V and J ends lost 5 bases and 5 bases respectively, with 13 bases between them. Regarding the study as a whole: Expanded thyroid clonotypes (above 0.001) were mostly also found in blood. Onset of ophthalmopathy came a median approximately 6.8 months after the model predicted it.

The investigators amplified TCR beta CDR3 regions from RNA transcripts. The HTBI primer set was used in a first-round RT-PCR of the TCR CDR3. TCRdb reprocessed the multiplex PCR reads with MiXCR, giving one entry per CDR3 protein. The sample yields fewer than 450,000 distinct CDR3 sequences, over 12% seen once. This clonotype was counted a few times. The antigen is unknown. This clonotype originated in a man aged 45-65 years with Graves' ophthalmopathy. The V call is TRBV28, the J call TRBJ2-7; D tentatively reads TRBD1 or TRBD2 (5 bases each). Sequencing was performed on blood. DNA for the CDR3: TGTGCCAGCAGTCGAGACGGGGCGGACGAGCAGTACTTC. Its translation: CASSRDGADEQYF.